This T cell receptor (beta chain) comes out of a study of T-cell reconstitution after alpha-beta-depleted transplantation in children. Germline assignment: CDR1 MNHEY and CDR2 SVGAGI. Trimming stripped 2 bases from V and 5 bases from J, with 11 bases between. The CDR3 is 14 residues long. The TCRbeta library was prepared with unique molecular identifiers. TCRdb itself ran the PCR reads through MiXCR, one entry per CDR3 protein. The sample comprises about 270,000 distinct CDR3 sequences, more than 9% of which are singletons, and around 10% rests with the top ten. J is TRBJ2-3 and V is TRBV6-5, with D uncertain. The receptor's source is a human donor who donated a stem cell graft to a child with SCID. Material: PBMCs from the stem cell graft donor, obtained from the stem cell graft. As DNA, the CDR3 is TGTGCCAGCAGTTACGGGGTCAAACGAGATACGCAGTATTTT. Its protein is CASSYGVKRDTQYF.